The rows below give T cell receptor beta chains drawn from one sample of a study of cytomegalovirus exposure and HLA in healthy donors. Method: immunoSEQ multiplex PCR; TCRdb's copy keeps in-frame clones and lacks some. The sample includes some 140,000 clones, approximately 74% of them seen just once. Material: PBMCs. The receptors shown here come from a man younger than 45 in good health and CMV-seronegative. Each CDR3 is given with its conserved first and last residue. Each record gives: CDR3 DNA, CDR3 protein, V gene, J gene, D gene, clone size. The D gene is left open where the match is weak. Size values are once, few and many counts, or a class for expanded clones, and some rows have none.

DNA: TGTGCCAGCAGCCTCGACAGGGCGGGGTCACCCCTCCACTTT
CDR3: CASSLDRAGSPLHF
V: TRBV7-2
J: TRBJ1-6
D: TRBD1
size: -

DNA: TGCGCCAGCAGTCATTCCTCAGGGGTATCTGGGACCCAGTACTTC
CDR3: CASSHSSGVSGTQYF
V: TRBV23-1
J: TRBJ2-5
D: -
size: -

DNA: TGTGCCAGCAGCTACCGGACAGGGCGTGGTTACGAGCAGTACTTC
CDR3: CASSYRTGRGYEQYF
V: TRBV7-6
J: TRBJ2-7
D: TRBD1
size: -

DNA: TGTGCCAGCAGTTTCCGCGGCGAAAAACTGTTTTTT
CDR3: CASSFRGEKLFF
V: TRBV28
J: TRBJ1-4
D: -
size: -

DNA: TGCAGCGTCACCCCGCGGGGGGACTACGAGCAGTACTTC
CDR3: CSVTPRGDYEQYF
V: TRBV29-1
J: TRBJ2-7
D: TRBD2
size: -

DNA: TGTGCCAGCAGTGGTGGAGGGCAGGGGAACACTGAAGCTTTCTTT
CDR3: CASSGGGQGNTEAFF
V: TRBV2
J: TRBJ1-1
D: -
size: -

DNA: TGTGCCAGCAGCACAGTCCCGGGACAGGGAGCTAACTATGGCTACACCTTC
CDR3: CASSTVPGQGANYGYTF
V: TRBV21-1
J: TRBJ1-2
D: -
size: -

DNA: TGTGCCAGCTCACCACGCAGATCGACGAACACCGGGGAGCTGTTTTTT
CDR3: CASSPRRSTNTGELFF
V: TRBV18
J: TRBJ2-2
D: -
size: -

DNA: TGTGCCAGTAGTATAGACTTACAGGTTAACACTGAAGCTTTCTTT
CDR3: CASSIDLQVNTEAFF
V: TRBV19
J: TRBJ1-1
D: -
size: -

DNA: TGTGCCAGCAGTTTCCGAGGTCAGCCCCAGCATTTT
CDR3: CASSFRGQPQHF
V: TRBV28
J: TRBJ1-5
D: -
size: -

DNA: TGCGCCAGCAGCCAAGAGAGGACAGGGCGATACGAGCAGTACTTC
CDR3: CASSQERTGRYEQYF
V: TRBV4-3
J: TRBJ2-7
D: TRBD1
size: -

DNA: TGTGCCAGCAGCCAAGATCGCGGGGGAGAGACCCAGTACTTC
CDR3: CASSQDRGGETQYF
V: TRBV4-2
J: TRBJ2-5
D: TRBD2
size: once

DNA: TGTGCCAGCAGCTCCGGGACTATAGGTCCAGATACGCAGTATTTT
CDR3: CASSSGTIGPDTQYF
V: TRBV11-3
J: TRBJ2-3
D: TRBD2
size: -

DNA: TGCGCCAGCAGTGTACCTAGCGGGGAGACCCAGTACTTC
CDR3: CASSVPSGETQYF
V: TRBV5-1
J: TRBJ2-5
D: TRBD2
size: -

DNA: TGCAGCGTTGAGGTCCTAGCGGGGGTTATGAATGAGCAGTTCTTC
CDR3: CSVEVLAGVMNEQFF
V: TRBV29-1
J: TRBJ2-1
D: TRBD2
size: -

DNA: TGTGCCAGCAGTTATGTTCAAGCGGGGTTCTCAGATACGCAGTATTTT
CDR3: CASSYVQAGFSDTQYF
V: TRBV7-9
J: TRBJ2-3
D: TRBD2
size: -

DNA: TGTGCCAGCAGCTTGTCCGTTGAAGAGGAGCAGTACTTC
CDR3: CASSLSVEEEQYF
V: TRBV5-6
J: TRBJ2-7
D: -
size: -

DNA: TGTGCCAGCAGCACAGGACAGGGCACAGATACGCAGTATTTT
CDR3: CASSTGQGTDTQYF
V: TRBV7-2
J: TRBJ2-3
D: TRBD1
size: once

DNA: TGTGCCAGCAGTTTGAACAGGCGCGGACACGAGCAGTACTTC
CDR3: CASSLNRRGHEQYF
V: TRBV28
J: TRBJ2-7
D: -
size: once

DNA: TGTGCCAGCAGCTTGGGCGGCCAAGAGACCCAGTACTTC
CDR3: CASSLGGQETQYF
V: TRBV5-6
J: TRBJ2-5
D: -
size: -

DNA: TGTGCCAGCATCCTTAGCGGGGGGGGAGATGAGCAGTTCTTC
CDR3: CASILSGGGDEQFF
V: TRBV28
J: TRBJ2-1
D: TRBD2
size: -

DNA: TGTGCCAGCAGTACAGGGCTCCAAGAGACCCAGTACTTC
CDR3: CASSTGLQETQYF
V: TRBV6-1
J: TRBJ2-5
D: -
size: -

DNA: TGTGCCAGCAGCCTAAGGGAGTCCTACGAGCAGTACTTC
CDR3: CASSLRESYEQYF
V: TRBV25-1
J: TRBJ2-7
D: -
size: -

DNA: TGTGCTAGCAGCTCTGGGCGGGCGGGGGGGAATGAGCAGTTCTTC
CDR3: CASSSGRAGGNEQFF
V: TRBV7-7
J: TRBJ2-1
D: TRBD2
size: few

DNA: TGTGCCAGCAGCCTACGGAGGGATTATGGCTACACCTTC
CDR3: CASSLRRDYGYTF
V: TRBV11-2
J: TRBJ1-2
D: -
size: few

DNA: TGTGCCTGGAGTGTAATGGCGGGGGGGCAATATACGCAGTATTTT
CDR3: CAWSVMAGGQYTQYF
V: TRBV30
J: TRBJ2-3
D: TRBD2
size: -

DNA: TGTGCCAGCAGCCAAGATCTATGGGCTAGCGGAGAGACCCAGTACTTC
CDR3: CASSQDLWASGETQYF
V: TRBV4-2
J: TRBJ2-5
D: TRBD2
size: -

DNA: TGTGCCAGCAGTACACAGGGTGCGGAGCTGTTTTTT
CDR3: CASSTQGAELFF
V: TRBV6-6
J: TRBJ2-2
D: -
size: -

DNA: TGTGCCACCTCCTCGGGCAATGAGCAGTTCTTC
CDR3: CATSSGNEQFF
V: TRBV2
J: TRBJ2-1
D: -
size: -

DNA: TGTGCCAGCAGCCAACTAGCGGGGTCTACCTACGAGCAGTACTTC
CDR3: CASSQLAGSTYEQYF
V: TRBV4-2
J: TRBJ2-7
D: TRBD2
size: -

DNA: TGTGCCAGCAGTTACAGGGGGACCGCTGAAGCTTTCTTT
CDR3: CASSYRGTAEAFF
V: TRBV6-5
J: TRBJ1-1
D: -
size: -

DNA: TGTGCCAGCAGTTTATACAGGGGGCGGGCTGAAGCTTTCTTT
CDR3: CASSLYRGRAEAFF
V: TRBV28
J: TRBJ1-1
D: TRBD1
size: -

DNA: TGTGCCATCAGTGAGTCGGGGGAGGGAGCTTTCTTT
CDR3: CAISESGEGAFF
V: TRBV10-3
J: TRBJ1-1
D: -
size: -

DNA: TGTGCCTGGAGTGTACGTGGCGGACTTAGCAATCAGCCCCAGCATTTT
CDR3: CAWSVRGGLSNQPQHF
V: TRBV30
J: TRBJ1-5
D: -
size: large

DNA: TGCGCCAGCAGCTTAGGATGGGGACAAGAAGAGATTTACACCTTC
CDR3: CASSLGWGQEEIYTF
V: TRBV5-1
J: TRBJ1-2
D: -
size: -

DNA: TGTGCCAGCAGCCCCGGGACTAGCGGGTACAATGAGCAGTTCTTC
CDR3: CASSPGTSGYNEQFF
V: TRBV2
J: TRBJ2-1
D: TRBD2
size: -

DNA: TGTGCCAGCAGCTTTCAGGGGCAGTCGGCCAGTGGCTACACCTTC
CDR3: CASSFQGQSASGYTF
V: TRBV5-4
J: TRBJ1-2
D: -
size: -

DNA: TGTGCCAGCAGCCCACCCGGGAGGACCGGGGAGCTGTTTTTT
CDR3: CASSPPGRTGELFF
V: TRBV27
J: TRBJ2-2
D: TRBD2
size: -

DNA: TGTGCCAGTAGTCCTCGTCCCGGGACAGGGTTCTCCGGGGAGCTGTTTTTT
CDR3: CASSPRPGTGFSGELFF
V: TRBV19
J: TRBJ2-2
D: TRBD1
size: few

DNA: TGTGCCAGCAGCACGGACAGGGGGACCAACTATGGCTACACCTTC
CDR3: CASSTDRGTNYGYTF
V: TRBV9
J: TRBJ1-2
D: TRBD1
size: -

DNA: TGTGCCACCAGCAGAGATGGGTCAGCGGATGGCTATGGCTACCCCTTC
CDR3: CATSRDGSADGYGYPF
V: TRBV15
J: TRBJ1-2
D: -
size: few

DNA: TGTGCCAGTAGTATAATGGCGGTACCCTACGAGCAGTACTTC
CDR3: CASSIMAVPYEQYF
V: TRBV19
J: TRBJ2-7
D: -
size: -

DNA: TGTGCCAGCAGCACGGCCGGGACAGACTACGAGCAGTACTTC
CDR3: CASSTAGTDYEQYF
V: TRBV5-5
J: TRBJ2-7
D: TRBD1
size: few

DNA: TGTGCCAGCTCAGGAGGGGAAGGCTATGGCTACACCTTC
CDR3: CASSGGEGYGYTF
V: TRBV18
J: TRBJ1-2
D: -
size: -

DNA: TGTGCCAGCAGCCAAGTTACGGGGGTCGAGCAGTACTTC
CDR3: CASSQVTGVEQYF
V: TRBV14
J: TRBJ2-7
D: -
size: once

DNA: TGTGCCAGCAGCGAATCCGGGACTAGGCGGACCCAGTACTTC
CDR3: CASSESGTRRTQYF
V: TRBV7-2
J: TRBJ2-5
D: TRBD2
size: -

DNA: TGCGCCAGCAGCGGGGGGGACAGGGCTGATACGCAGTATTTT
CDR3: CASSGGDRADTQYF
V: TRBV5-1
J: TRBJ2-3
D: TRBD1
size: -

DNA: TGTGCCAGCACCTCCCCGGGGTTCGATGAAAAACTGTTTTTT
CDR3: CASTSPGFDEKLFF
V: TRBV28
J: TRBJ1-4
D: -
size: once

DNA: TGTGCCAGCAGTGACGGCGGGGGATCGGATACGCAGTATTTT
CDR3: CASSDGGGSDTQYF
V: TRBV6-4
J: TRBJ2-3
D: TRBD2
size: -

DNA: TGTGCCAGCAGTCACGCGGACAGGGGGGAGACCCAGTACTTC
CDR3: CASSHADRGETQYF
V: TRBV6-6
J: TRBJ2-5
D: TRBD1
size: -

DNA: TGTGCCAGCAGCTTACTCGCTAGCGGGGGGGCGGATACGCAGTATTTT
CDR3: CASSLLASGGADTQYF
V: TRBV7-8
J: TRBJ2-3
D: TRBD2
size: once

DNA: TGTGCCAGCAGCTCTAGGACACCGAACACTGAAGCTTTCTTT
CDR3: CASSSRTPNTEAFF
V: TRBV7-2
J: TRBJ1-1
D: -
size: -

DNA: TGTGCCAGCAAGGCGAAATTGGCAGCTAGGGGGGAGACCCAGTACTTC
CDR3: CASKAKLAARGETQYF
V: TRBV6-4
J: TRBJ2-5
D: -
size: once

DNA: TGTGCCAGCAGTGACAGGTATGAGCAGTACTTC
CDR3: CASSDRYEQYF
V: TRBV6-1
J: TRBJ2-5
D: -
size: few

DNA: TGTGCCAGCAGCTTCACAGGGGATGAAAAACTGTTTTTT
CDR3: CASSFTGDEKLFF
V: TRBV7-9
J: TRBJ1-4
D: TRBD1
size: -

DNA: TGCGCCAGCAGCCAAGATAACGAGCTAGCGGGGCATTGGGAGACCCAGTACTTC
CDR3: CASSQDNELAGHWETQYF
V: TRBV4-1
J: TRBJ2-5
D: TRBD2
size: -